The 17 T cell receptor beta chains given below trace back to one sample, sequenced in a study of cytomegalovirus exposure and HLA in healthy donors. PCR was performed using 60 Vbeta and 13 Jbeta primers. The method was immunoSEQ multiplex PCR; TCRdb's version includes in-frame clones alone and lacks a portion of them. The table includes 160,000 or so clones, around 82% detected once. The sequencing input was PBMCs. These TCRs come from a man aged 55-75 years in good health and CMV-seronegative.

The chain joins TRBV7-3 to TRBJ1-1; 7 bases match TRBD1. J was trimmed by 1 base and V by 2 bases; bases with no gene match: 4. CDR1 is SGHTA, CDR2 FQGTGA, per germline. The CDR3 sequence is 15 residues long. The CDR3 loop is CASSLVGQTNTEAFF. The DNA of the CDR3 is TGTGCCAGCAGCTTAGTGGGACAGACGAACACTGAAGCTTTCTTT.

V is TRBV28 and J is TRBJ1-4; D might be TRBD1 (5 bases). V shed 5 bases and J shed 6 bases, with 7 bases lying between them. This CDR3 comprises 12 residues. The germline V gene encodes CDR1 MDHEN and CDR2 SYDVKM. CDR3 protein: CASSQQDEKLFF. CDR3 DNA sequence: TGTGCCAGCAGTCAACAGGATGAAAAACTGTTTTTT.

The CDR3 coding sequence is TGTGCCAGTAGTGGACGAGGGACAGGGGGCTTGAGTGAGCAGTACTTC. This encodes CASSGRGTGGLSEQYF. The chain is built from TRBV19 and TRBJ2-7; 12 bases align to TRBD1. The CDR3 is made up of 16 amino acids. Trimming took 5 bases from V and 7 from J; bases not matched to a gene: 12. Germline V gives CDR1 LNHDA, CDR2 SQIVND (reference sequence).

The V gene is TRBV6-1, the J gene TRBJ1-1; TRBD1 agrees at 8 bases. The length of the CDR3 is 13 residues. Trimming at V came to 7 bases and at J to 9 bases, leaving 10 bases not matched to a gene. Germline values: CDR1 MNHNS, CDR2 SASEGT. The CDR3 DNA sequence: TGTGCCAGCACCCGGGGGGACAGGTCGAAAGCTTTCTTT. Translated, it gives CASTRGDRSKAFF.

V gene TRBV15 combines with J gene TRBJ2-7; the D gene is possibly TRBD1 (6 bases). Germline V CDR1 and CDR2: LNHNV, YYDKDF (reference sequence). V was pared by 0 bases and J by 2 bases, with 11 bases between. CDR3 length: 15 residues. CDR3 DNA: TGTGCCACCAGCAGAGATCCGACAGGAGCCTACGAGCAGTACTTC. Translating it yields CATSRDPTGAYEQYF. Supplemented by reference TRBV15 and TRBJ2-7, the full variable domain reads DAMVIQNPRYQVTQFGKPVTLSCSQTLNHNVMYWYQQKSSQAPKLLFHYYDKDFNNEADTPDNFQSRRPNTSFCFLDIRSPGLGDTAMYLCATSRDPTGAYEQYFGPGTRLTVT.

The CDR3 spells CASRFYMNTEAFF. CDR3 in DNA: TGTGCCAGCAGATTTTACATGAACACTGAAGCTTTCTTT. The chain is built from TRBV2 and TRBJ1-1; D ambiguous. The CDR3 is 13 amino acids. The V gene lost 6 bases and the J gene lost 0 bases, with 8 bases spanning the gap. Germline assignment: CDR1 SNHLY and CDR2 FYNNEI.

This chain links TRBV6-5 with TRBJ1-1, with D possibly TRBD1 on 6 matching bases. Per the germline V gene, CDR1 is MNHEY and CDR2 is SVGAGI. V was cut by 4 bases and J by 3 bases, with 12 bases left in between. The CDR3 consists of 14 residues. This chain's CDR3 is CASSFHRVDTEAFF. CDR3 DNA sequence: TGTGCCAGCAGTTTTCACAGGGTAGACACTGAAGCTTTCTTT.

The chain links TRBV11-2 to TRBJ2-1; D unclear. V lost 1 base, J lost 9 bases, and 13 bases lay in between. CDR1 is SGHAT, CDR2 FQNNGV, per germline. The CDR3 has 14 residues. For the CDR3, the DNA is TGTGCCAGCAGCTTAGTAAGTTTAGTATCTGAGCAGTTCTTC. Its protein product is CASSLVSLVSEQFF.

The V call is TRBV7-2, the J call TRBJ2-1; D is unclear. V was shortened by 1 base and J by 4 bases, with 11 bases between the two germline ends. The CDR3 covers 15 residues. CDR1 and CDR2 from the germline V gene are SGHTA and FQGNSA. CDR3 region: CASSLDVNEYNEQFF. In DNA form, the CDR3 reads TGTGCCAGCAGCTTAGACGTTAACGAGTACAATGAGCAGTTCTTC.

The gene calls are TRBV5-4 and TRBJ1-1, with 10 bases lining up with TRBD1. The length of the CDR3 is 16 residues. Germline V CDR1 and CDR2: SGHNT, YYREEE (reference sequence). J was trimmed by 1 base and V by 3 bases; bases with no gene match: 6. The CDR3 loop reads CASSYGTGEGNTEAFF. In DNA form, the CDR3 reads TGTGCCAGCAGCTACGGGACAGGGGAGGGGAACACTGAAGCTTTCTTT.

The chain uses TRBV28 and TRBJ2-3; 10 positions match TRBD2. J lost 3 bases, V lost 7 bases, and 10 bases had no gene match. The germline V gene encodes CDR1 MDHEN and CDR2 SYDVKM. The CDR3 has 16 amino acids. The CDR3 coding sequence is TGTGCCAGCACCCCACCTAGCGGGAGAAGGACAGATACGCAGTATTTT. This gives the protein CASTPPSGRRTDTQYF. Full variable domain (outside the CDR3, taken from reference TRBV28 and TRBJ2-3): DVKVTQSSRYLVKRTGEKVFLECVQDMDHENMFWYRQDPGLGLRLIYFSYDVKMKEKGDIPEGYSVSREKKERFSLILESASTNQTSMYLCASTPPSGRRTDTQYFGPGTRLTVL.

This clone was seen a single time. The same CDR3 also results from other DNA sequences found in this sample. The rearrangement links TRBV7-9 to TRBJ1-6, with D unclear. The CDR3 covers 15 residues. Trimming shortened V by 5 bases and J by 0 bases, and 8 bases separated the two germline ends. The V gene's germline CDR1 is SEHNR and CDR2 FQNEAQ (reference sequence). This CDR3 reads CASSPVSSYNSPLHF. The CDR3 DNA reads TGTGCCAGCAGCCCTGTTAGCTCCTATAATTCACCCCTCCACTTT.

The genes are TRBV27 and TRBJ2-2; a possible D gene is TRBD2 (7 bases). Germline CDR1 and CDR2: MNHEY and SMNVEV (reference sequence). V was cut by 8 bases and J by 5 bases, with 21 bases left in between. This CDR3 is built from 16 residues. The CDR3: CASLKTAGALTGELFF. Here the CDR3 DNA reads TGTGCCAGCTTGAAAACGGCGGGGGCCCTTACCGGGGAGCTGTTTTTT.

The rearrangement uses TRBV9 and TRBJ1-1; weak D call: TRBD1 (6 bases). The CDR3 consists of 14 residues. Trimming took 4 bases from V and 1 from J, leaving 11 bases between them. CDR1 is SGDLS, CDR2 YYNGEE, per germline. CDR3 DNA sequence: TGTGCCAGCAGCCGGACGACAGGGAACACTGAAGCTTTCTTT. It codes for CASSRTTGNTEAFF.

This clone occurred a few times. V gene TRBV5-1 combines with J gene TRBJ2-3, with TRBD1 matching 10 bases. This CDR3 region has 14 residues. Trimming cost V 5 bases and J 2 bases; bases outside gene matches: 2. The germline V gene encodes CDR1 SGHRS and CDR2 YFSETQ. The CDR3 protein is CASRTGGNTDTQYF. The CDR3 coding sequence is TGCGCCAGCAGGACAGGGGGCAACACAGATACGCAGTATTTT.

This clone was counted a few times. The V gene is TRBV5-6, the J gene TRBJ1-1, with 8 nucleotides matching TRBD1. CDR3 length equals 14 residues. Per the germline V gene, CDR1 is SGHDT and CDR2 is YYEEEE. Losses at the gene ends were 4 bases for V and 1 base for J; bases not matched to a gene: 3. The CDR3 DNA sequence: TGTGCCAGCAGCCTAGACAGGGGGAACACTGAAGCTTTCTTT. It codes for CASSLDRGNTEAFF.

The CDR3 reads CASSLERDPNSPLHF. The CDR3 coding sequence is TGTGCCAGCAGCTTGGAAAGAGATCCGAATTCACCCCTCCACTTT. This chain links TRBV5-4 with TRBJ1-6; D ambiguous. CDR1 SGHNT and CDR2 YYREEE come from the germline V gene (reference sequence). The CDR3 length is 15 residues. The ends were cut back, 0 bases at V and 7 bases at J, with 11 bases in the middle.